This T cell receptor beta chain was found in a study of post-analysis software for immune sequencing data. General study findings and limits: Normalized Chao1 diversity was significantly reduced in patients versus controls. Five or six TRBV segments appeared more often in patients than in controls, and TRBV5-6, TRBV5-1 and TRBV20-1 were among these.

Each TCR beta cDNA library carried unique molecular identifiers. With roughly 0.85 to 11 million T cells as the source, a few hundred thousand cDNA molecules resulted. A single record per CDR3 protein comes from TCRdb applying MiXCR to the PCR reads. The table includes 700,000 to 800,000 distinct CDR3 sequences, roughly 29% detected once. About this clonotype itself: The antigen remains unidentified.

Germline V gene lookup returns CDR1 SQVTM and CDR2 ANQGSEA. The length of the CDR3 is 11 residues. Deletions cut 6 bases from V and 6 bases from J, with 11 bases between. The chain employs TRBV29-1 and TRBJ1-2; maybe TRBD1 (5 bases). The sample comprised blood. This receptor was obtained from a girl between 10 and 17 years old with multiple sclerosis. CDR3: CSVCQTDGYTF. CDR3 coding DNA: TGCAGCGTCTGCCAGACAGATGGCTACACCTTC.